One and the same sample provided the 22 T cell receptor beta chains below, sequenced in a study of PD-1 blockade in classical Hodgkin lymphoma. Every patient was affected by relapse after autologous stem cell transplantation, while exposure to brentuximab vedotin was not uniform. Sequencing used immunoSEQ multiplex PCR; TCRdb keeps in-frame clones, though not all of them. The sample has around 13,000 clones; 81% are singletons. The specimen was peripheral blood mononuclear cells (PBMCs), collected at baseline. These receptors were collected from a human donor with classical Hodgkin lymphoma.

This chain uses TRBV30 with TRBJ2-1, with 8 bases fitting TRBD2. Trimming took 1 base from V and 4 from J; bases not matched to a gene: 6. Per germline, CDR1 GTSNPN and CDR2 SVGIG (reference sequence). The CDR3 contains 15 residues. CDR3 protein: CAWSAGGGIYNEQFF. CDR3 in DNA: TGTGCCTGGAGTGCGGGCGGGGGGATTTACAATGAGCAGTTCTTC.

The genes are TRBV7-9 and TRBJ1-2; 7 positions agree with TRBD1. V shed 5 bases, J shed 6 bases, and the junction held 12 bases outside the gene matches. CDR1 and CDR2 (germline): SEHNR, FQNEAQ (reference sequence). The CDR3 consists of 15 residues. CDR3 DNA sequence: TGTGCCAGCAGCCTAATTACGACAGGGCAGGATGGCTACACCTTC. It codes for CASSLITTGQDGYTF.

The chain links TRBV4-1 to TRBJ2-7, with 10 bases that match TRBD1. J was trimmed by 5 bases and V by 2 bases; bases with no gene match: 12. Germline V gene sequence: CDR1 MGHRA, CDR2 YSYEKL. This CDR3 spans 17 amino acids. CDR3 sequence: CASSQLMTGGPIHEQYF. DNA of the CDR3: TGCGCCAGCAGCCAACTTATGACAGGGGGCCCGATACACGAGCAGTACTTC.

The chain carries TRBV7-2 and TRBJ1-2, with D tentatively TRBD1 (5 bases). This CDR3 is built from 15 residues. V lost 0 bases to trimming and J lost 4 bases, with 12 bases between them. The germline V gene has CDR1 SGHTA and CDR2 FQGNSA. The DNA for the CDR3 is TGTGCCAGCAGCTTAGCCCGGAGACAGACCTATGGCTACACCTTC. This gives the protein CASSLARRQTYGYTF.

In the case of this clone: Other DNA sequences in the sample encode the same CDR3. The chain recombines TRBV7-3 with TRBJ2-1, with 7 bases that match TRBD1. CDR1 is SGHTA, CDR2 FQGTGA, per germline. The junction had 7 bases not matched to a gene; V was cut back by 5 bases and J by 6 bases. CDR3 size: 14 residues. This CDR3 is CASSPMTGSNEQFF. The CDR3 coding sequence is TGTGCCAGCAGCCCCATGACAGGGTCCAATGAGCAGTTCTTC.

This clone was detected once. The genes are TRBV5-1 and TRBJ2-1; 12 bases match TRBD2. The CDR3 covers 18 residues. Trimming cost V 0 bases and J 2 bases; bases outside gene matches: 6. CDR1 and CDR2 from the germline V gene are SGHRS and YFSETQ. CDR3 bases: TGCGCCAGCAGCTTGGTCACTAGCGGGGGGAATACCTACAATGAGCAGTTCTTC. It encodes CASSLVTSGGNTYNEQFF.

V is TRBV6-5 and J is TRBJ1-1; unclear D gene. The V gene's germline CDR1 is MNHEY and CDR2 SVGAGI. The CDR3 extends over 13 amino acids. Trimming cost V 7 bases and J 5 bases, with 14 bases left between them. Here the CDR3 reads CASTTYGTTEAFF. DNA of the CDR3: TGTGCCAGCACTACCTACGGAACTACTGAAGCTTTCTTT.

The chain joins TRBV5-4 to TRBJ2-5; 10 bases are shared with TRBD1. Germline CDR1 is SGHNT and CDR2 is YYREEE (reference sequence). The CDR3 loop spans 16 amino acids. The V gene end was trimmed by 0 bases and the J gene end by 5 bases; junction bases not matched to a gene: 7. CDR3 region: CASSLGPDRGRETQYF. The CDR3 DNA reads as TGTGCCAGCAGCTTGGGGCCAGACAGGGGGCGGGAGACCCAGTACTTC.

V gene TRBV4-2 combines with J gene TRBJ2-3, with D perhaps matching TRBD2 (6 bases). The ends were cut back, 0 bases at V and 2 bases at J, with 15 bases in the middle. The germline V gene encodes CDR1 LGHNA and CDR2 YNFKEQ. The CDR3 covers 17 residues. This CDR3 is CASSQDWGETFTDTQYF. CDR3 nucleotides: TGTGCCAGCAGCCAAGATTGGGGGGAGACATTCACAGATACGCAGTATTTT.

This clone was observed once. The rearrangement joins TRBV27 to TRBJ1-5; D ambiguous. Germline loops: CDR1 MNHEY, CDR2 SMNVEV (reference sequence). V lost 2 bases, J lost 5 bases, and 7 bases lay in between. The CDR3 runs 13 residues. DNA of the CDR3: TGTGCCAGCAGTTTAGCTCGCCATCAGCCCCAGCATTTT. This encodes CASSLARHQPQHF.

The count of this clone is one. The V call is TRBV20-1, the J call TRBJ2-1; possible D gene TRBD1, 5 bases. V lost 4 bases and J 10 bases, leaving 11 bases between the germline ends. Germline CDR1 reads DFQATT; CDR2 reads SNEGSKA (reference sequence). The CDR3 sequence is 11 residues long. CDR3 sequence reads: CSATRGDEQFF. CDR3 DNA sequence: TGCAGTGCTACTAGGGGTGACGAGCAGTTCTTC.

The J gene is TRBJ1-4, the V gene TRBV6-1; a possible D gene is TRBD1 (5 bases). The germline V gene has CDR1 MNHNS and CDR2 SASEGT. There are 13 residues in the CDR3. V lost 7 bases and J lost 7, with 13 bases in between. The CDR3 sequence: CASIRGIAEKLFF. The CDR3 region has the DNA TGTGCCAGCATAAGGGGCATAGCTGAAAAACTGTTTTTT.

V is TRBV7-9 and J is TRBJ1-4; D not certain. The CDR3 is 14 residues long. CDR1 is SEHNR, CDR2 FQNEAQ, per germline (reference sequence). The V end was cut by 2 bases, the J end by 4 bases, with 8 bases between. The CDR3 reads CASSLSRSNEKLFF. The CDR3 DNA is TGTGCCAGCAGCTTAAGTAGGAGTAATGAAAAACTGTTTTTT.

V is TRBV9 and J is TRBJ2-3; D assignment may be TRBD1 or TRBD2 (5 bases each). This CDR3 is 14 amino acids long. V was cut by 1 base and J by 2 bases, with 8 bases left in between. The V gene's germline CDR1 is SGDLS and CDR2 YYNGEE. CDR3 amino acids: CASSVSGATDTQYF. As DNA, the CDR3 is TGTGCCAGCAGCGTATCCGGGGCCACAGATACGCAGTATTTT. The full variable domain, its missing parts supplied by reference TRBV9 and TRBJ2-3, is DSGVTQTPKHLITATGQRVTLRCSPRSGDLSVYWYQQSLDQGLQFLIQYYNGEERAKGNILERFSAQQFPDLHSELNLSSLELGDSALYFCASSVSGATDTQYFGPGTRLTVL.

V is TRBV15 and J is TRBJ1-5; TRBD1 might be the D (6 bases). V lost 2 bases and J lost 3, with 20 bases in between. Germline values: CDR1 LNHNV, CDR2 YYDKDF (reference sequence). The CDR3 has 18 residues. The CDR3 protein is CATSRFTRRTVTNQPQHF. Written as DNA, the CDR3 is TGTGCCACCAGCAGATTTACACGTCGGACAGTTACCAATCAGCCCCAGCATTTT.

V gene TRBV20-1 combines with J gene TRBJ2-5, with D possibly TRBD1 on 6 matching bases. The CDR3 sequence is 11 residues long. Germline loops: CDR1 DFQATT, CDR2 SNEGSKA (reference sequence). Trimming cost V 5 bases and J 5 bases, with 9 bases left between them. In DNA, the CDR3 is TGCAGTGCTCCCAGGGGTGAGACCCAGTACTTC. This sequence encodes CSAPRGETQYF.

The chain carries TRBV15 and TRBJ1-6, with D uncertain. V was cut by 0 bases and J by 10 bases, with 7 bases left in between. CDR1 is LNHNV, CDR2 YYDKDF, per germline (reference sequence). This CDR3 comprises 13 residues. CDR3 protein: CATSREPESPLHF. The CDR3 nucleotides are TGTGCCACCAGCAGAGAACCAGAGTCACCCCTCCACTTT.

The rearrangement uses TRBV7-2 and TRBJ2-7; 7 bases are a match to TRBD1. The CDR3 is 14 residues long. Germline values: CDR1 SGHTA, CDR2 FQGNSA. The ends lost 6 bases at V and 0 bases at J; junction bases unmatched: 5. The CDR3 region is CASRSRDSSYEQYF. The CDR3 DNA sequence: TGTGCCAGCAGATCCCGGGACAGCTCCTACGAGCAGTACTTC.

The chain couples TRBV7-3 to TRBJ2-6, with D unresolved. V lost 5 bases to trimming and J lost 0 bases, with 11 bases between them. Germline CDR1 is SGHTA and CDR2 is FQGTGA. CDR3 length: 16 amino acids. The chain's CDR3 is CASSPDAGSGANVLTF. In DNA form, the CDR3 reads TGTGCCAGCAGCCCAGACGCCGGCTCTGGGGCCAACGTCCTGACTTTC.

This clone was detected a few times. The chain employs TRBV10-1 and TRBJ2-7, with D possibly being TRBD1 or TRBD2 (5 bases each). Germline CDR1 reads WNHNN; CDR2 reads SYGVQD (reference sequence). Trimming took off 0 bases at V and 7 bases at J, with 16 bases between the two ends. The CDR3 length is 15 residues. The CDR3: CASSESRSRGGEQYF. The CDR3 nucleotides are TGCGCCAGCAGTGAGTCGAGGTCGAGGGGCGGAGAGCAGTACTTC.

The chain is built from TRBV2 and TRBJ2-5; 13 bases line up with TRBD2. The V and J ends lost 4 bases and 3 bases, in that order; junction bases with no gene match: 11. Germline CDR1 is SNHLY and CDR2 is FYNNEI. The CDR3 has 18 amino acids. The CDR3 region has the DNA TGTGCCAGCAGTGCAGAACTTTTACTAGCGGGGGGGAAAGAGACCCAGTACTTC. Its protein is CASSAELLLAGGKETQYF.

The CDR3 DNA reads as TGTGCCAGCAGTAGGGGGTCGTCTCAGGGCTACACCTTC. Protein sequence: CASSRGSSQGYTF. The chain is built from TRBV6-5 and TRBJ1-2; tentatively, D is TRBD1 (6 bases). The CDR3 extends over 13 amino acids. The germline CDR1 and CDR2 sequences are MNHEY and SVGAGI. Between the trimmed V and J ends, which lost 5 bases and 8 bases, there was a span of 15 bases.